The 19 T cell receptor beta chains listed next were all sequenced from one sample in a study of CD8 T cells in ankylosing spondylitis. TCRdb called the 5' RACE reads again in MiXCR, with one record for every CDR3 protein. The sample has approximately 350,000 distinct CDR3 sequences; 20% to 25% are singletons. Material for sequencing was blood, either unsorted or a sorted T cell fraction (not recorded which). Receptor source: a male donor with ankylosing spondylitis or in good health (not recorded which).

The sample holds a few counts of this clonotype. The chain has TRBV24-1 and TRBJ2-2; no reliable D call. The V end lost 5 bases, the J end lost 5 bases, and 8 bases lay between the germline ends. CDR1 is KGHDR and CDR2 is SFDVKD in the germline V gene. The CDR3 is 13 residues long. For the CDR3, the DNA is TGTGCCACCAGTGCCTTCCTAACCGGGGAGCTGTTTTTT. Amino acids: CATSAFLTGELFF.

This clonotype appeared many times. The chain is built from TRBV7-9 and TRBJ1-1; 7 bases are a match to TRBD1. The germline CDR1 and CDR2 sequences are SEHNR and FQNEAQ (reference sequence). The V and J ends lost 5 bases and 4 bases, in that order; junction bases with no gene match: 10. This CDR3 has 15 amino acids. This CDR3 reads CASSGGRDRATEAFF. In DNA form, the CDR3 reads TGTGCCAGCAGCGGGGGACGTGACAGGGCCACTGAAGCTTTCTTT.

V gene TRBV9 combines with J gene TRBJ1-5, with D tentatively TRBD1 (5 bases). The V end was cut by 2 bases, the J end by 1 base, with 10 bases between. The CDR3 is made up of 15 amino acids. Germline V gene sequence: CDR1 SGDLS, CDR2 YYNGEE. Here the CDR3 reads CASSVGGSSNQPQHF. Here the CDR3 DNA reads TGTGCCAGCAGCGTTGGGGGTAGCAGCAATCAGCCCCAGCATTTT.

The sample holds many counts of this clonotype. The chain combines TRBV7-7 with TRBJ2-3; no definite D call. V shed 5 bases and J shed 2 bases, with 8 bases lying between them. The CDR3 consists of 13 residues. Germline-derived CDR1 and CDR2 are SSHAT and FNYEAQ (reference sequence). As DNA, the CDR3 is TGTGCCAGCAGCCAAGGATCCACAGATACGCAGTATTTT. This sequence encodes CASSQGSTDTQYF.

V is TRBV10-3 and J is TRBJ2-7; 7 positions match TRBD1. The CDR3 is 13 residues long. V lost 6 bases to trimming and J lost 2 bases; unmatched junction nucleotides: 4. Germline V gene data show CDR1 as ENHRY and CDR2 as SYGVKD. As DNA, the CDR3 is TGTGCCATCAGAGGAACAGGGGCCTACGAGCAGTACTTC. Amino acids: CAIRGTGAYEQYF.

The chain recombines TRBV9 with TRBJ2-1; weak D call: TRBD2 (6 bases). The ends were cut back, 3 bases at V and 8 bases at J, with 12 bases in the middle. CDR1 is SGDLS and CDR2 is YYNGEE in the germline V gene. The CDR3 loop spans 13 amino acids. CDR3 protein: CASSARLVHEQFF. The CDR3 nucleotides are TGTGCCAGCAGCGCCCGACTAGTCCATGAGCAGTTCTTC. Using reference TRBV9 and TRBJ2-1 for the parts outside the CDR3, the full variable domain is DSGVTQTPKHLITATGQRVTLRCSPRSGDLSVYWYQQSLDQGLQFLIQYYNGEERAKGNILERFSAQQFPDLHSELNLSSLELGDSALYFCASSARLVHEQFFGPGTRLTVL.

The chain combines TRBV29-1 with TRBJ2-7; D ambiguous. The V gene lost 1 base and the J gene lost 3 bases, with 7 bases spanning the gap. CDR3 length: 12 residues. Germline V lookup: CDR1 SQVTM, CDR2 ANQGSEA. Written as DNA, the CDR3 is TGCAGCGTTGAAGTCGGTGGCTACGAGCAGTACTTC. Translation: CSVEVGGYEQYF.

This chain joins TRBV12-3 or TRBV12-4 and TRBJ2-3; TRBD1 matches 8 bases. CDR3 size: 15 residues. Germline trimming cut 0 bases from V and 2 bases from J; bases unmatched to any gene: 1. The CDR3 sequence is CASSLARGPTDTQYF. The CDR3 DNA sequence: TGTGCCAGCAGTTTAGCCAGGGGGCCCACAGATACGCAGTATTTT.

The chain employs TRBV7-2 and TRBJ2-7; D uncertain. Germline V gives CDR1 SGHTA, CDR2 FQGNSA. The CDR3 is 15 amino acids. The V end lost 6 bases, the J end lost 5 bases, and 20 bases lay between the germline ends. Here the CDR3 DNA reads TGTGCCAGCAGGTCCGGACCCCCCCCCCTCCACGAGCAGTACTTC. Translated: CASRSGPPPLHEQYF. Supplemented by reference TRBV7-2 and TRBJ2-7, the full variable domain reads GAGVSQSPSNKVTEKGKDVELRCDPISGHTALYWYRQSLGQGLEFLIYFQGNSAPDKSGLPSDRFSAERTGGSVSTLTIQRTQQEDSAVYLCASRSGPPPLHEQYFGPGTRLTVT.

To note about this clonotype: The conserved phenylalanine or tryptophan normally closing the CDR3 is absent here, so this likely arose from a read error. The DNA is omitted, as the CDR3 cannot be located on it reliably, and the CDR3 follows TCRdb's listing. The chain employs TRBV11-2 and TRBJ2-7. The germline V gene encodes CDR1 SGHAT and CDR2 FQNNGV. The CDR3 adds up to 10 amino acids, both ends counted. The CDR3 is CASSLDRLVL.

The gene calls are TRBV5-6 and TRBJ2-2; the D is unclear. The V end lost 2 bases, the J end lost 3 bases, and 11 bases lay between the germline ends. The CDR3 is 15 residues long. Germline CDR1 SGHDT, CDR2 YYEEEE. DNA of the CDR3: TGTGCCAGCAGCTTTAATGGGCTTGACACCGGGGAGCTGTTTTTT. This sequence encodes CASSFNGLDTGELFF.

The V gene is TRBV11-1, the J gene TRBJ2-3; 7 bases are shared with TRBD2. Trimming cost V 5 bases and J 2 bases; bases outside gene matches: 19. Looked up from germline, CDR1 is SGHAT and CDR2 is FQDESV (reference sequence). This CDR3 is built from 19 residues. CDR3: CASSITVDGGGLITDTQYF. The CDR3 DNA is TGTGCCAGCAGCATCACTGTAGACGGCGGGGGATTGATCACAGATACGCAGTATTTT.

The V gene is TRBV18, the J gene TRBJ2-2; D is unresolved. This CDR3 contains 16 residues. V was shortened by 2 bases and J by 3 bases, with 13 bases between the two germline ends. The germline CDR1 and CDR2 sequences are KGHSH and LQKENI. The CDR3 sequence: CASSPLAGSDTGELFF. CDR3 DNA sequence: TGTGCCAGCTCACCATTAGCCGGGTCCGACACCGGGGAGCTGTTTTTT. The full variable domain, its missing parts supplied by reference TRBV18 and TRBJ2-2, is NAGVMQNPRHLVRRRGQEARLRCSPMKGHSHVYWYRQLPEEGLKFMVYLQKENIIDESGMPKERFSAEFPKEGPSILRIQQVVRGDSAAYFCASSPLAGSDTGELFFGEGSRLTVL.

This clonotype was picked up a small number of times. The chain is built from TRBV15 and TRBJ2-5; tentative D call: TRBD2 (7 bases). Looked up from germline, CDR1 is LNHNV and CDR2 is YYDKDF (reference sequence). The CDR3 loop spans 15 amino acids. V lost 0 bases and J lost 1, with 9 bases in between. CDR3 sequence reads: CATSRDGGAQETQYF. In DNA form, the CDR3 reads TGTGCCACCAGCAGAGATGGGGGGGCCCAAGAGACCCAGTACTTC.

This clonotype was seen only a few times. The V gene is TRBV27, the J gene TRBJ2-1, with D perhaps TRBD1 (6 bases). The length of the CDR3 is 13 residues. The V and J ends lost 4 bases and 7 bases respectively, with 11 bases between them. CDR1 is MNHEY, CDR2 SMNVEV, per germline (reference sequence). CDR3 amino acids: CASSSFTGNEQFF. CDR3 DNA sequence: TGTGCCAGCAGTTCCTTTACAGGGAATGAGCAGTTCTTC.

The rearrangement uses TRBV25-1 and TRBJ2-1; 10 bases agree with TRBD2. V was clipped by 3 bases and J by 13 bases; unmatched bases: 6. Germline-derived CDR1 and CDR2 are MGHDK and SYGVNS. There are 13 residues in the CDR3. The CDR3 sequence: CASSELIAGGQFF. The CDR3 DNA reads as TGTGCCAGCAGTGAGTTAATAGCGGGGGGCCAGTTCTTC.

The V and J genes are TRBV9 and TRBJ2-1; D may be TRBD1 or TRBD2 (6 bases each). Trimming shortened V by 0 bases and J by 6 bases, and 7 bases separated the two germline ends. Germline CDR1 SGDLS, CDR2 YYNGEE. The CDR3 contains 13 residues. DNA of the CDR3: TGTGCCAGCAGCGTAGAGGGGGGCAATGAGCAGTTCTTC. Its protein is CASSVEGGNEQFF.

The CDR3 sequence is CAISESKAGERGEQYF. CDR3 DNA: TGTGCCATCAGTGAGTCTAAGGCTGGAGAGAGGGGAGAGCAGTACTTC. The rearrangement joins TRBV10-3 to TRBJ2-7; D is perhaps TRBD1 or TRBD2 (5 bases each). V was pared by 0 bases and J by 7 bases, with 19 bases between. The germline V gene encodes CDR1 ENHRY and CDR2 SYGVKD. CDR3 size: 16 residues.

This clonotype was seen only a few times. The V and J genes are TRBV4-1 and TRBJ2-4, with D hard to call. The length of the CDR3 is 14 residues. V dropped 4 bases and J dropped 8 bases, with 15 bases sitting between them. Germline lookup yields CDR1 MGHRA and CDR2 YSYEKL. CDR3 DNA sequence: TGCGCCAGCAGCCCCCTGGAGCGTAAGGACATTCAGTACTTC. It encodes CASSPLERKDIQYF.